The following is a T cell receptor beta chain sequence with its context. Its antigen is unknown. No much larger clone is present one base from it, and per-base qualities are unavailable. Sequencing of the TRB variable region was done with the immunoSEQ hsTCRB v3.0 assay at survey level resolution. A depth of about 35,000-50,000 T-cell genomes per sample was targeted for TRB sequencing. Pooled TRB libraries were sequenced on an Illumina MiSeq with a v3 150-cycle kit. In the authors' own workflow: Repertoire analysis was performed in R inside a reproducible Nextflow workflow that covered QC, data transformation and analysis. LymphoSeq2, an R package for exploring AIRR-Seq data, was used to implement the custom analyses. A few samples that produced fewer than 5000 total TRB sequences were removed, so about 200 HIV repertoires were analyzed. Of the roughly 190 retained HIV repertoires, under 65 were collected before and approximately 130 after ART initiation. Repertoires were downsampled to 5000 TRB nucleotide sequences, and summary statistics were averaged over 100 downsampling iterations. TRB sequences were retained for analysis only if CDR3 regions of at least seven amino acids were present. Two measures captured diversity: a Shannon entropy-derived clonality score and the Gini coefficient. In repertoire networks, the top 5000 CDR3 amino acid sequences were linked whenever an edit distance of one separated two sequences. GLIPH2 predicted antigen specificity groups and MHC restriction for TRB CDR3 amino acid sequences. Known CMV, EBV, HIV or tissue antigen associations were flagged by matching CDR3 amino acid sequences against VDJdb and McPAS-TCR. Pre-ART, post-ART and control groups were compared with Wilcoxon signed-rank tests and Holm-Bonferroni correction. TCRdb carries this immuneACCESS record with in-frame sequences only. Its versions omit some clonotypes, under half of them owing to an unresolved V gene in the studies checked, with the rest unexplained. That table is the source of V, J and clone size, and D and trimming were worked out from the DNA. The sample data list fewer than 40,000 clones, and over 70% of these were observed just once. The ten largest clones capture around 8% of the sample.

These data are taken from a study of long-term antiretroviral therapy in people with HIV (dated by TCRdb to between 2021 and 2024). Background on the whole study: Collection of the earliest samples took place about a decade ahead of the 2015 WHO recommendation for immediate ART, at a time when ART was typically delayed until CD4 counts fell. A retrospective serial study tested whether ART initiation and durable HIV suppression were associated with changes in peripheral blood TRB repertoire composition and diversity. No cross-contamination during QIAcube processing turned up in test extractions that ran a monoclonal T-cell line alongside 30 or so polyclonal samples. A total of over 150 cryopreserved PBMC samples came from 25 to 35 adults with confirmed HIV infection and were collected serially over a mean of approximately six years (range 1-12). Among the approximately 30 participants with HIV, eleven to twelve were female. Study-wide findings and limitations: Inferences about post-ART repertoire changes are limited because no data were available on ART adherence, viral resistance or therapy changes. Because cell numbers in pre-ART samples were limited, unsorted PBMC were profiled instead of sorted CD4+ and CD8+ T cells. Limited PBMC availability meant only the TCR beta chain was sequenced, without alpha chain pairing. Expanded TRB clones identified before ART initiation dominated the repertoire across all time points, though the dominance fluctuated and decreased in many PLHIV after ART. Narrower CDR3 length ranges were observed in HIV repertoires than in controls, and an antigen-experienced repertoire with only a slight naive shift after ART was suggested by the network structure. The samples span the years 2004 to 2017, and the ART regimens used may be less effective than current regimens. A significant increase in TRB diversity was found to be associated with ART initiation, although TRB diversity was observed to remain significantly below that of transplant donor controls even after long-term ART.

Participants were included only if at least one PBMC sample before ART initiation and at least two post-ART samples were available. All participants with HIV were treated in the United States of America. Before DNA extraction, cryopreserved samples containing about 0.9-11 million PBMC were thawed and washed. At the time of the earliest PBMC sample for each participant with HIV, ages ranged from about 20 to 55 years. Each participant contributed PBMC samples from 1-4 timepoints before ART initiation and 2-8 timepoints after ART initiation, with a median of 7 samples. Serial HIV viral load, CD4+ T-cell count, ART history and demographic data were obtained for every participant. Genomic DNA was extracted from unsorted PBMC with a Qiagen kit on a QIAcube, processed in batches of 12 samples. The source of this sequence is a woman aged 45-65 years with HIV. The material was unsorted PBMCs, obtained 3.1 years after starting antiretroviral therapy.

The sequenced DNA: TGTGCCAGCAGCTTGGGACAGACTGGAAACACCATATATTTT. This codes for CASSLGQTGNTIYF. This chain is built from TRBV5-4 and TRBJ1-3; a weak D assignment points to TRBD1 (5 bases agree). There are 14 amino acids in the CDR3, from cysteine to phenylalanine inclusive. CDR3 DNA is the only sequence kept; it has 42 bases, read in frame from the first base. Trimming at the junction amounts to 0 bases on V and 2 bases on J, and the germline ends lie 6 bases apart. The CDR1 and CDR2 encoded by the germline V gene (reference sequence) are SGHNT and YYREEE.